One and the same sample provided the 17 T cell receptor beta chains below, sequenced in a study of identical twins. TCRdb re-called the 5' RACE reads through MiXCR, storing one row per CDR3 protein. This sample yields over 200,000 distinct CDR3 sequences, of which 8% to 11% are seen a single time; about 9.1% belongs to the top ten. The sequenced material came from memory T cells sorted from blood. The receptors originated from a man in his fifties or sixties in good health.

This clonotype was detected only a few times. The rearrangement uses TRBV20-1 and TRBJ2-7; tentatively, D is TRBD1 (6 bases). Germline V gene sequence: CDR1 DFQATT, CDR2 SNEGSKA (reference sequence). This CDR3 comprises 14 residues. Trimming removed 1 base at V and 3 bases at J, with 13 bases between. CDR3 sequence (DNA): TGCAGTGCTAGAGTAAAGGACAGCCACTACGAGCAGTACTTC. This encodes CSARVKDSHYEQYF.

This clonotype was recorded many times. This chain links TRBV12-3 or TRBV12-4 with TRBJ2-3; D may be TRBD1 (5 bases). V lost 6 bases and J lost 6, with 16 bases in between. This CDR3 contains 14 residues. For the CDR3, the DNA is TGTGCCAGCAGCCCGGTGGGGCTAGGGGATACGCAGTATTTT. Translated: CASSPVGLGDTQYF.

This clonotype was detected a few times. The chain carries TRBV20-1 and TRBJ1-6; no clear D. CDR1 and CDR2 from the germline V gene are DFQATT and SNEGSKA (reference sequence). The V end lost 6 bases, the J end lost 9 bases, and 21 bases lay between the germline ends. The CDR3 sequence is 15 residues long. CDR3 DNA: TGCAGTGCAAGTCCCCTGAAGGGCGGTGGTTCACCCCTCCACTTT. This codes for CSASPLKGGGSPLHF.

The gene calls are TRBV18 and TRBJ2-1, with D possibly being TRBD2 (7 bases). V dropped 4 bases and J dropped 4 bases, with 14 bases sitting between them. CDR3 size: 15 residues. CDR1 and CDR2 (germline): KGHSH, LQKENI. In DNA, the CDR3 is TGTGCCAGCTCACTAAGGGGGGGAGATTACAATGAGCAGTTCTTC. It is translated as CASSLRGGDYNEQFF.

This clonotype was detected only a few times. The CDR3 is CATSDLSGSSTDTQYF. DNA for the CDR3: TGTGCCACCAGTGATTTGTCCGGGTCTAGCACAGATACGCAGTATTTT. This chain joins TRBV24-1 and TRBJ2-3; D is unresolved. The V end was cut by 0 bases, the J end by 0 bases, with 9 bases between. Germline V gene sequence: CDR1 KGHDR, CDR2 SFDVKD. The CDR3 runs 16 residues.

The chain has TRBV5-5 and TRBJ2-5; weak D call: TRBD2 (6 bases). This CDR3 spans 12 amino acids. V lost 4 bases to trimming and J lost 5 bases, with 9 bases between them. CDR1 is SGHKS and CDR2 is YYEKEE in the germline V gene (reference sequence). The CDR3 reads CASSGSGETQYF. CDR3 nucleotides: TGTGCCAGCAGCGGCAGCGGGGAGACCCAGTACTTC.

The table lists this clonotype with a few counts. CDR3 region: CASSGQPGNTIYF. The CDR3 bases are TGTGCCAGCTCGGGACAGCCAGGAAACACCATATATTTT. J is TRBJ1-3 and V is TRBV2; 7 positions agree with TRBD1. Germline lookup yields CDR1 SNHLY and CDR2 FYNNEI. J was trimmed by 4 bases and V by 8 bases; bases with no gene match: 5. The CDR3 sequence is 13 residues long. The full variable domain, its missing parts supplied by reference TRBV2 and TRBJ1-3, is EPEVTQTPSHQVTQMGQEVILRCVPISNHLYFYWYRQILGQKVEFLVSFYNNEISEKSEIFDDQFSVERPDGSNFTLKIRSTKLEDSAMYFCASSGQPGNTIYFGEGSWLTVV.

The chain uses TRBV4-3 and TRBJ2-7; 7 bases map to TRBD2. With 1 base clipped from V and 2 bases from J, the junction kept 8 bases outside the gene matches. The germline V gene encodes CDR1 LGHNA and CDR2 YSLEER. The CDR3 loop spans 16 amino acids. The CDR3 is CASSQGVGGETYEQYF. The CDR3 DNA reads TGCGCCAGCAGCCAAGGGGTGGGGGGGGAAACCTACGAGCAGTACTTC.

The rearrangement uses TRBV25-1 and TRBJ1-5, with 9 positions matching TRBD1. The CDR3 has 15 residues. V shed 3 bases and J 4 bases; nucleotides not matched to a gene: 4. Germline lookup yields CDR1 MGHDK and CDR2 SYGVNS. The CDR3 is CASSESTGGNQPQHF. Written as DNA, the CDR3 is TGTGCCAGCAGTGAGTCGACAGGGGGAAATCAGCCCCAGCATTTT.

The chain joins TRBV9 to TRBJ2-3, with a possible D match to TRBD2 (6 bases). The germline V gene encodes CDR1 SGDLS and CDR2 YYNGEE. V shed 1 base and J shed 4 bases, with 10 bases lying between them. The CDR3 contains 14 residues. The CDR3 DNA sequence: TGTGCCAGCAGCGTATTCGGGAGACCAGATACGCAGTATTTT. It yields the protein CASSVFGRPDTQYF.

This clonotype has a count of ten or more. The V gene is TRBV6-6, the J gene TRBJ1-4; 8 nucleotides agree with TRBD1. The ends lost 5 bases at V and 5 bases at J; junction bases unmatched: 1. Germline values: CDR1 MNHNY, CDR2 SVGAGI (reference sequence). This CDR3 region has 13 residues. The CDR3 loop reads CASSRQGNEKLFF. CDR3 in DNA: TGTGCCAGCAGTAGACAGGGGAATGAAAAACTGTTTTTT.

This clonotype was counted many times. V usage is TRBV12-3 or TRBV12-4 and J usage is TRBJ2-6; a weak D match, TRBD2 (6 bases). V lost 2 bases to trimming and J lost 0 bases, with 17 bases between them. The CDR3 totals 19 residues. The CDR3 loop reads CASSLWRVFSGSGANVLTF. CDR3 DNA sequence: TGTGCCAGCAGTTTATGGAGGGTTTTCTCGGGCTCTGGGGCCAACGTCCTGACTTTC.

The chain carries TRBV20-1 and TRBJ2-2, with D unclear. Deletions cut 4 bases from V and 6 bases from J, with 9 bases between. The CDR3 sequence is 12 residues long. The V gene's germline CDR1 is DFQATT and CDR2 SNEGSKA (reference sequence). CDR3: CSATELAGELFF. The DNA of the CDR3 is TGCAGTGCTACAGAGTTAGCCGGGGAGCTGTTTTTT.

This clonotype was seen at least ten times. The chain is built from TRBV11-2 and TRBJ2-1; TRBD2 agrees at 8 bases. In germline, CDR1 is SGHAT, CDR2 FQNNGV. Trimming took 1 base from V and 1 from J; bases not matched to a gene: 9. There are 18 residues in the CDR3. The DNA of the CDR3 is TGTGCCAGCAGCTTAGTTGGGTCGGCGGGGGGTTCCTACAATGAGCAGTTCTTC. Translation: CASSLVGSAGGSYNEQFF.

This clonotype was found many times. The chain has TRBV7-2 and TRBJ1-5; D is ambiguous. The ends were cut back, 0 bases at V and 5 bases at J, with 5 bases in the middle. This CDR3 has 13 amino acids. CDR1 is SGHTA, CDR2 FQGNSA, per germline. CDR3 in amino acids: CASSLAFDQPQHF. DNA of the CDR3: TGTGCCAGCAGCTTAGCGTTCGATCAGCCCCAGCATTTT.

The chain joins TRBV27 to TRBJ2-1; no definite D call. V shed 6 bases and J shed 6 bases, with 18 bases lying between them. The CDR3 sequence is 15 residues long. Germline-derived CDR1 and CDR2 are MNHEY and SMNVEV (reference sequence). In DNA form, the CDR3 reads TGTGCCAGCAGCCCTGGCTATCCTCGACTCAATGAGCAGTTCTTC. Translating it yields CASSPGYPRLNEQFF.

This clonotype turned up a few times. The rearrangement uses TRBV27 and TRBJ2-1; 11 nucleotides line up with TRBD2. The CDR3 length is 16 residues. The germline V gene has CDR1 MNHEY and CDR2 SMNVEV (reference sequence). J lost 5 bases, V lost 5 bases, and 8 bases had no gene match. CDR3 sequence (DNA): TGTGCCAGCAGTGCCGCGGGACTAGCGGCTCACAATGAGCAGTTCTTC. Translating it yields CASSAAGLAAHNEQFF.